This T cell receptor (beta chain) was sequenced for a study of shared clonotypes between healthy human individuals. Study-level points and caveats: Shared across several donors were roughly 4.7% of the naive CD4 clonotypes. Larger estimated richness was generally recorded for naive subsets relative to memory subsets. Only blood was sampled; tissue repertoires likely differ.

The method was immunoSEQ multiplex PCR; TCRdb's version includes in-frame clones alone and lacks a portion of them. The sample yields 2 million to 3 million clones, 90% to 95% seen once. The CDR3 spans 14 residues. The trim removed 1 base at V and 5 bases at J, leaving 2 bases unmatched. In germline, CDR1 is SGHDN, CDR2 FVKESK. Adult donors, all healthy and HIV-negative, had no recent acute infections or vaccinations. About this clone: Antigen unknown.

J is TRBJ2-4 and V is TRBV14; 7 bases agree with TRBD1. This TCR came from a man between 18 and 29 years old in good health. Some clones in this sample may be carry-over from other donors' samples. Input material: naive CD4+ T cells from PBMCs. As for subset: CD45RA+ positively selected. CDR3: CASSQGGQQNIQYF. The DNA of the CDR3 is TGTGCCAGCAGCCAAGGGGGACAGCAAAACATTCAGTACTTC.